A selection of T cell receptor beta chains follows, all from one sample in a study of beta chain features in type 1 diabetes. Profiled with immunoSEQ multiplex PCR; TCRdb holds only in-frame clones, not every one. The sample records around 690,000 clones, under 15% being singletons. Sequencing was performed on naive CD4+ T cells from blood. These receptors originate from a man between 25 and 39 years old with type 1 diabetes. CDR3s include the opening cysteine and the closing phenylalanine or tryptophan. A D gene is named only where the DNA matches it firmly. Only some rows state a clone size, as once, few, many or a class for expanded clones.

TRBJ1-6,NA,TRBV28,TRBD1,TGTGCCAGCAGCCGATTGGGGACAGCGATATCACCCCTCCACTTT,CASSRLGTAISPLHF
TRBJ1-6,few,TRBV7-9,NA,TGTGCCAGCAGCCCCCCGGACAGCGATAATTCACCCCTCCACTTT,CASSPPDSDNSPLHF
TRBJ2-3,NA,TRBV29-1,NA,TGCAGCGTCAAAAACCGGGACCACACAGATACGCAGTATTTT,CSVKNRDHTDTQYF
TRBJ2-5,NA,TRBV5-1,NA,TGCGCCAGCAGCTTGGTGGGGGCTAGCGACCAAGAGACCCAGTACTTC,CASSLVGASDQETQYF
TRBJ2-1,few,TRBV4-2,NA,TGTGCCAGCAGCACACCGGGACGCCTCAATGAGCAGTTCTTC,CASSTPGRLNEQFF
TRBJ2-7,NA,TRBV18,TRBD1,TGTGCCAGCTCACTCCTACAGGGGAACTACGAGCAGTACTTC,CASSLLQGNYEQYF
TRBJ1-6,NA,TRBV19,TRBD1,TGTGCCAGTAGTATTTTCGGGCAGGGGGATTCACCCCTCCACTTT,CASSIFGQGDSPLHF
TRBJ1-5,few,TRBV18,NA,TGTGCCAGCTCACCCGGGGGCAATCAGCCCCAGCATTTT,CASSPGGNQPQHF
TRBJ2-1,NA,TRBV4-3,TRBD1,TGCGCCAGCAGCCAACAATCGACAGGGTTTGATGAGCAGTTCTTC,CASSQQSTGFDEQFF
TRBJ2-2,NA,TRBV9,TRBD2,TGTGCCAGCAGCGCGGGACTAGACACCGGGGAGCTGTTTTTT,CASSAGLDTGELFF
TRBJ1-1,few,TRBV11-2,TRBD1,TGTGCCAGCAGCTATGGACAGGGCACTGAAGCTTTCTTT,CASSYGQGTEAFF
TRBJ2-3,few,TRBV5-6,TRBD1,TGTGCCAGCAGCCTTGGGACAGGGGGCAAGGATACGCAGTATTTT,CASSLGTGGKDTQYF
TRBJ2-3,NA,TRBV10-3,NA,TGTGCCATCAGTGTGGACAGCCGTCGGGGCACAGATACGCAGTATTTT,CAISVDSRRGTDTQYF
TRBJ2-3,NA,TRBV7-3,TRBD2,TGTGCCAGCAGTCGGAGCGGGGGGTCAACAGATACGCAGTATTTT,CASSRSGGSTDTQYF
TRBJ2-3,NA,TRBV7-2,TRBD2,TGTGCCAGCAGCCCAATTTATGCGGGGGGCACAGATACGCAGTATTTT,CASSPIYAGGTDTQYF
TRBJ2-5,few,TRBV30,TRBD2,TGTGCCTGCAGGCTAGCGGGAGTTCAAGAGACCCAGTACTTC,CACRLAGVQETQYF
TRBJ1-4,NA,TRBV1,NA,TGCACCAGCAGCCAAGATCCTCAAAGGGGGGCTGGGAATGAAAAACTGTTTTTT,CTSSQDPQRGAGNEKLFF
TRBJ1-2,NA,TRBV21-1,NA,TGTGCCAGCAGCAAGAAGTACTATGGCTACACCTTC,CASSKKYYGYTF
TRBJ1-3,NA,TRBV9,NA,TGTGCCAGCAGCCTACAGGCCGGCCACTCTGGAAACACCATATATTTT,CASSLQAGHSGNTIYF
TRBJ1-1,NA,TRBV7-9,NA,TGTGCCAGCAGCTTATGGCAGGGGAGGATCACTGAAGCTTTCTTT,CASSLWQGRITEAFF
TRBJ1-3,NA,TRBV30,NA,TGTGCCTGGAGTTCAAGCCCCAGTGGAAACACCATATATTTT,CAWSSSPSGNTIYF
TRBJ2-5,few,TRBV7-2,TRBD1,TGTGCCAGCAGCTTAGTTGGGTCAGGGGGCCAAGAGACCCAGTACTTC,CASSLVGSGGQETQYF
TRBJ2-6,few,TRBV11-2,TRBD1,TGTGCCAGCATCCGCCATGGACAGGTACCTCCATCTGGGGCCAACGTCCTGACTTTC,CASIRHGQVPPSGANVLTF
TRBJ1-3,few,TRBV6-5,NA,TGTGCCAGCAGTTACTTCTACTCGGGGGCTGGAAACACCATATATTTT,CASSYFYSGAGNTIYF
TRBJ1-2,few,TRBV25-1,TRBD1,TGTGCCAGCAGTGATCCAGGGGGCTCCTACTATGGCTACACCTTC,CASSDPGGSYYGYTF
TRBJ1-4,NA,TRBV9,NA,TGTGCCAGCAGCAATAGCCCTGAAAAACTGTTTTTT,CASSNSPEKLFF